This T cell receptor beta chain was sequenced in a study of identical twins. TCRdb fed the 5' RACE reads into MiXCR, producing one record per CDR3 protein. The table shows some 460,000 distinct CDR3 sequences, with 14% occurring only once. From germline, CDR1 is LGHNA and CDR2 YSLEER. The CDR3 consists of 18 residues. The V gene end was trimmed by 4 bases and the J gene end by 0 bases; junction bases not matched to a gene: 11. Note on this clonotype: Its specificity is unknown.

Study-wide results and caveats: The same donors were not followed; conclusions instead depended on cross-sectional statistical analysis. Cord blood beta clonotypes present at high abundance carried fewer insertions; no such pattern appeared in memory repertoires. Beta out-of-frame sequences displayed a weaker excess of sharing between twins.

These same data were also listed under a study on yellow fever vaccine responses in identical twins. From that report: It has been reported that, in twins, the vaccine T cell response seemed partly convergent and partly personalized.

The sample was CD4+ T cells sorted from blood. The origin of this receptor is a woman younger than 30 in good health. This rearrangement joins TRBV4-3 to TRBJ2-7, with TRBD2 matching over 11 bases. DNA of the CDR3: TGCGCCAGCAGCCGACAGGCTTTAGCGGGAGGGAGCTCCTACGAGCAGTACTTC. This codes for CASSRQALAGGSSYEQYF.